This T cell receptor (beta chain) was sequenced for a study of shared clonotypes between healthy human individuals (dated by TCRdb to 2018 to 2020). Study-level background: A few men and a couple of women, aged 18 to 49 years, made up the cohort. To estimate repertoire size and how much clonotypes are shared between individuals, the study performed deep sequencing of blood TCR repertoires from a few healthy adults. To increase sequencing depth and limit assay-specific biases, different laboratories used diverse techniques to prepare libraries and sequence TCR repertoires. Between about 0.94 and 8.9 billion PBMCs per donor were obtained by leukapheresis.

Regarding this clone: No antigen is known for it. No base quality values were provided; no much bigger clone lies one nucleotide off.

Using the deep immunoSEQ assay, multiplex PCR amplified TCR CDR3 regions from genomic DNA. Extracted genomic DNA from each cell subset was distributed evenly across all wells of several immunoSEQ 96-well plates, and each plate was treated as a replicate. For unsorted PBMC, each replicate PCR was loaded with roughly 0.3 ug genomic DNA, equivalent to some 27,000 T cell genomes. Ten immunoSEQ deep assay plates were used to sequence unsorted PBMC genomic DNA. Purified libraries were measured with a Qubit 3.0 fluorometer, size-checked on a Bioanalyzer 2100, and measured again with the KAPA Library Quantification kit. Each immunoSEQ 96-well plate was sequenced on its own single-read 150-cycle Illumina NextSeq 550 flow cell. Regarding the original processing steps: Because the immunoSEQ output held only junctional sequences and lacked quality scores, the filtering could not match the filtering applied to full-length reads. Sequences were annotated with PyIR, a Python wrapper for IgBLAST v1.9, using IMGT germline references to assign V/J genes and CDR3. Reads with weak V/J assignments (E-value above 1e-6), missing CDR3, stop codons, out-of-frame junctions, or ambiguous translated residues were removed. V3J clonotypes were defined as sequences sharing an identical inferred V gene, J gene, and CDR3 amino acid sequence. Percentage overlap between repertoires was computed as shared unique clonotypes divided by the size of the smaller repertoire. RTK rarefaction, the Chao1 estimator, and Recon v2.1 estimates of unobserved clonotypes were used to assess repertoire richness. The clones in this table, taken by TCRdb from immuneACCESS, are in-frame only. Not every clone is retained; where verified, under half of the shortfall comes from an unresolved V gene, and the cause of the rest is unknown. The V and J calls and clone size come from that table; D and trimming were worked out from the DNA. Within this sample are about 490,000 clones, with roughly 80% of them counted one time only. Of the sample, more than 10% falls within the top ten clones.

Donors were healthy HIV-negative adults with no recently reported acute infections or vaccinations. Every donor was a Caucasian adult residing in Nashville, Tennessee, USA. In the unsorted samples, 85 million to 100 million PBMCs were counted, and genomic DNA was extracted using the QIAamp DNA Blood Mini kit. After blood collection by leukapheresis, PBMCs were isolated using Ficoll-Histopaque density gradient centrifugation and then cryopreserved in the vapor phase of liquid nitrogen. From a lookup of the germline V gene, CDR1 and CDR2 are KGHSH and LQKENI. The CDR3 has 15 amino acids, counting the end cysteine and phenylalanine. Only CDR3 DNA remains: 45 bases, in frame from the first base. Trimming accounts for 3 bases at V and 4 bases at J, while the number of junction bases matched to no gene is 2. What the research found in general, with its limitations: Because the study included a small number of donors, the genetic and exposure-history diversity represented was limited. Sampling was restricted to blood, and TCR repertoires in tissues likely differ from the TCR repertoires found in blood. Based on pairwise subsampling, the degree of clonotype sharing among donors was expected to be affected by sequencing depth.

The sequence joins TRBV18 to TRBJ2-7; TRBD2 fits 14 bases in the junction. The origin of this receptor is a middle-aged woman in good health. Some clones in this sample may be carry-over from other donors' samples. The sample comprised PBMCs. The bases are TGTGCCAGCTCACCTGGACTAGCGGGAGGTTACGAGCAGTACTTC. Translated, this gives CASSPGLAGGYEQYF.